This record concerns one T cell receptor beta chain sequence. Trimming shortened V by 5 bases and J by 1 base, and 8 bases separated the two germline ends. Germline V lookup: CDR1 SGHTA, CDR2 FQGTGA. The CDR3 consists of 13 residues. These data are taken from a study of blood T cell repertoires in COVID-19. Original handling: Amplification of reference gene primers provided the estimated nucleated cell counts. Assay used: immunoSEQ multiplex PCR; TCRdb lists only in-frame clones, some missing. V and J calls and clone size are those listed in that table; D and trimming were worked out from the DNA. The sample lists about 83,000 clones; 86% were seen once.

This chain connects TRBV7-3 to TRBJ1-2; tentative D call: TRBD1 (5 bases). Input material: peripheral blood. This sequence originates from a man aged 50 to 60 with active COVID-19. The CDR3 sequence is CASSVTVNYGYTF. The CDR3 DNA is TGTGCCAGCAGCGTGACAGTTAACTATGGCTACACCTTC.